This T cell receptor beta chain was documented in a study of PD-1 blockade in mismatch repair-deficient tumors. Background on the study: Patients had more than ten mismatch repair-deficient cancer types, all previously treated and progressing.

About this clone itself: The antigen is undetermined.

Overall study findings and caveats: After pembrolizumab, tumor-resident clones rose rapidly, then generally contracted before radiologic responses.

Only in-frame clones appear in the TCRdb table, and some are missing; sequencing was by immunoSEQ multiplex PCR. The data show about 16,000 clones, with 80% to 85% seen just once and 3% to 3.5% held by the top ten. V was shortened by 1 base and J by 4 bases, with 14 bases between the two germline ends. This CDR3 contains 15 residues. CDR1 is LNHDA and CDR2 is SQIVND in the germline V gene (reference sequence). TCRs were sequenced from a few patients responding to pembrolizumab. The gene calls are TRBV19 and TRBJ2-7, with D hard to call. The sample in question was PBMCs, obtained 4 weeks after starting pembrolizumab. The origin of this receptor is an adult with mismatch repair-deficient cancer. CDR3 loop: CASSIGIPAGYEQYF. Written as DNA, the CDR3 is TGTGCCAGTAGTATAGGAATTCCGGCAGGATACGAGCAGTACTTC.